This T cell receptor beta chain appears in the sequencing data of a study of CD8+CD57+ T cells in acquired aplastic anemia. The wider study: On average, sorted CD4+ and CD8+ cells gave roughly 2.9 ug of DNA.

Sequenced patients had shown CD8+CD57+ cell expansion by flow cytometry. Sampling of blood occurred while the patients had still received no therapy. The germline V gene has CDR1 LNHDA and CDR2 SQIVND (reference sequence). Trimming stripped 5 bases from V and 5 bases from J, with 15 bases between. The CDR3 totals 14 residues. This clonotype was seen a handful of times. What it binds is unknown. Since a much larger clone is just one base distant, this may be a read error. Overall study findings and caveats: Researchers report that 25 to 35 CD8+ CDR3 sequences appeared in both patients and controls. The study found no significant CD8+ Simpson's diversity difference between patients and controls.

Investigators profiled TCR beta VDJ and CDR3 from genomic DNA template. TCRdb passed the reads through MiXCR, listing each CDR3 protein once. The sample contains hundreds of thousands of distinct CDR3 sequences, around 33% of which appear only once. Sequenced sample: sorted CD4+, CD8+, or CD8+CD57+ T cells (not recorded which) from PBMCs. The sequence derives from a human donor with aplastic anemia. This rearrangement joins TRBV19 to TRBJ1-2; the D gene is possibly TRBD1 (6 bases). The CDR3 DNA sequence: TGTGCCAGTAGTGTAGGCCAGGGGATATATGGCTACACCTTC. Protein: CASSVGQGIYGYTF.